This T cell receptor (beta chain) was captured in a study of blood T cell repertoires in COVID-19. The wider study: Both acute and convalescent COVID-19 samples were obtained from the United States, Italy and Spain.

How the authors handled the data: Amplifying reference gene primers gave estimates of nucleated cell counts. Sequencing was performed with immunoSEQ multiplex PCR; in TCRdb, only in-frame clones are kept and a portion is missing. D and trimming come from the DNA, and the V and J calls and clone size come from that table. The table shows about 270,000 clones, with 80% to 90% occurring only once. V lost 0 bases and J lost 5; bases outside the gene matches: 7. The CDR3 loop spans 16 amino acids. Germline V gene lookup returns CDR1 SGHRS and CDR2 YFSETQ. This TCR came from a woman in her 70s with COVID-19, enrolled during active disease. The rearrangement uses TRBV5-1 and TRBJ2-3; 9 bases are a match to TRBD2. The sample taken for sequencing was peripheral blood. The CDR3 region has the DNA TGCGCCAGCAGCTTGGCCACAGCGGGGGGAGGAGATACGCAGTATTTT. Its protein is CASSLATAGGGDTQYF.